This T cell receptor (beta chain) was sequenced in a study of cytomegalovirus exposure and HLA in healthy donors. Notes on the study in general: Previous analysis showed most TCR beta V segments were productive about 87% or about 30% of the time. An ancestry cluster, one associated with Asian ancestry, reportedly showed fewer N-insertions than the roughly 610-donor mean in a later analysis.

A note on this clone: The antigen is not known.

The CDR3 spans 22 residues. Germline loops: CDR1 SGHRS, CDR2 YFSETQ. J was trimmed by 6 bases and V by 0 bases; bases with no gene match: 22. PCR amplification relied on 60 Vbeta primers (plus 13 Jbeta primers). The assay was immunoSEQ multiplex PCR, and TCRdb's table has in-frame clones only and misses some. The table records around 39,000 clones, about 72% of them present only once. The receptor was derived from a man aged 30 to 39 in good health and CMV-seronegative. V usage is TRBV5-1 and J usage is TRBJ2-7, with 15 bases fitting TRBD2. Source material: PBMCs. The DNA for the CDR3 is TGCGCCAGCAGCTTGGCCTACCCTGTGGGATCCGGGACTAGCGGGAGGACGCCCGAGCAGTACTTC. The encoded protein is CASSLAYPVGSGTSGRTPEQYF.